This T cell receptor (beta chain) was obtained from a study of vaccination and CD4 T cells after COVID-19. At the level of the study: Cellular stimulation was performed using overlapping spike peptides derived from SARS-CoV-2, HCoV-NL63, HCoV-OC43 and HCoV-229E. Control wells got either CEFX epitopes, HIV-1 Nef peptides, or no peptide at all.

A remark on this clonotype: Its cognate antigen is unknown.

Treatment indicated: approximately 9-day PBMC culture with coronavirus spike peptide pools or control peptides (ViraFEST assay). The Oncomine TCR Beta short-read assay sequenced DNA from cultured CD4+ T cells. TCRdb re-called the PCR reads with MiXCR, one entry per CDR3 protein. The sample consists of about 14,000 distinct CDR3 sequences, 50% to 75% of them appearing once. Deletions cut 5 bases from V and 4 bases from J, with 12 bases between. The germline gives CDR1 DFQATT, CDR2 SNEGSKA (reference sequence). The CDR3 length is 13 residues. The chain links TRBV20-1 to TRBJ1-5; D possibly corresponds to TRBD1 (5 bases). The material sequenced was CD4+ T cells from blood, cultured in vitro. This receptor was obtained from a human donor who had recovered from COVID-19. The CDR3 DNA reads TGCAGTGCTGGGGGGGGGAGTAATCAGCCCCAGCATTTT. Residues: CSAGGGSNQPQHF.